A selection of T cell receptor beta chains follows, all from one sample in a study of CD8+ T cells in alopecia areata. Assay: immunoSEQ multiplex PCR; the TCRdb copy retains only in-frame clones and omits some. Here the sample spans approximately 100,000 clones, roughly three fifths being singletons. Sequences were derived from CD8+ T cells sorted from blood, sampled between weeks 55 and 65, from a patient treated with tofacitinib. The receptors were sampled from a human donor with alopecia areata. Each CDR3 is given with its conserved first and last residue. A D gene is named only where the DNA matches it firmly. The size field is filled for only some rows; it gives once, few, many or a size class.

TRBV5-1	-	-	TRBJ1-2	CASSLDGAGYGYTF	TGCGCCAGCAGCTTGGATGGGGCAGGCTATGGCTACACCTTC
TRBV13	-	TRBD1	TRBJ2-1	CASGEQGAGDEQFF	TGTGCCAGCGGAGAACAGGGGGCCGGCGATGAGCAGTTCTTC
TRBV5-1	-	-	TRBJ1-1	CASSLGTNTEAFF	TGCGCCAGCAGCTTGGGGACGAACACTGAAGCTTTCTTT
TRBV23-1	few	-	TRBJ1-4	CASSQSLGQRVSNEKLFF	TGCGCCAGCAGTCAATCTCTAGGGCAGCGCGTTTCTAATGAAAAACTGTTTTTT
TRBV6-6	-	-	TRBJ2-5	CASRQSQETQYF	TGTGCCAGCAGGCAGTCCCAAGAGACCCAGTACTTC
TRBV7-1	few	-	TRBJ2-1	CASSPRGGGKWEQFF	TGTGCCAGCAGCCCTCGAGGGGGGGGCAAGTGGGAGCAGTTCTTC
TRBV7-2	-	-	TRBJ1-5	CASSTNRDAGRGNQPQHF	TGTGCCAGCAGTACGAACAGGGACGCCGGGAGGGGCAATCAGCCCCAGCATTTT
TRBV7-6	-	-	TRBJ1-1	CASSSTELMNTEAFF	TGTGCCAGCAGCTCGACAGAACTCATGAACACTGAAGCTTTCTTT
TRBV29-1	-	TRBD1	TRBJ2-3	CSVDDRGRTDTQYF	TGCAGCGTTGACGACAGGGGGAGGACAGATACGCAGTATTTT
TRBV15	-	TRBD2	TRBJ2-1	CATGGDEQFF	TGTGCCACCGGGGGGGATGAGCAGTTCTTC
TRBV5-6	-	TRBD1	TRBJ2-1	CASSSGTGGMNEQFF	TGTGCCAGCAGTTCCGGGACAGGGGGGATGAATGAGCAGTTCTTC
TRBV5-6	-	-	TRBJ1-1	CASSPNPTEAFF	TGTGCCAGCAGCCCAAACCCCACTGAAGCTTTCTTT
TRBV5-6	few	-	TRBJ1-3	CASSLGSTIYF	TGTGCCAGCAGCTTGGGAAGCACCATATATTTT
TRBV5-6	-	TRBD1	TRBJ2-1	CASSFKGTGGNEQFF	TGTGCCAGCAGCTTTAAGGGGACAGGAGGCAATGAGCAGTTCTTC
TRBV7-9	few	TRBD1	TRBJ2-1	CASSLGQGVYNEQFF	TGTGCCAGCAGCTTAGGACAGGGGGTCTACAATGAGCAGTTCTTC
TRBV29-1	few	-	TRBJ1-5	CSVPGGFRPQHF	TGCAGCGTCCCAGGAGGGTTTCGGCCCCAGCATTTT
TRBV30	-	TRBD2	TRBJ2-5	CAWSDNLAGEYF	TGTGCCTGGAGTGATAACCTAGCGGGGGAGTACTTC
TRBV27	few	-	TRBJ1-1	CASLRGGGPPEDTEAFF	TGTGCCAGCTTGAGGGGGGGCGGACCCCCGGAGGACACTGAAGCTTTCTTT
TRBV7-3	-	TRBD1	TRBJ2-1	CASSGTADNEQFF	TGTGCCAGCTCCGGGACAGCCGACAATGAGCAGTTCTTC
TRBV2	-	-	TRBJ1-4	CASSEWGYGEKLFF	TGTGCCAGCAGTGAGTGGGGGTATGGTGAAAAACTGTTTTTT
TRBV5-4	-	-	TRBJ2-3	CASSLERGWTDTQYF	TGTGCCAGCAGCTTGGAAAGGGGCTGGACAGATACGCAGTATTTT
TRBV9	-	-	TRBJ2-3	CASRPEVSTDTQYF	TGTGCCAGCAGGCCGGAGGTTAGCACAGATACGCAGTATTTT
TRBV23-1	-	-	TRBJ1-2	CASSQIVGNGYTF	TGCGCCAGCAGTCAAATTGTGGGAAATGGCTACACCTTC
TRBV15	few	TRBD1	TRBJ2-1	CATSIFPGQGYNEQFF	TGTGCCACCAGCATTTTCCCGGGACAGGGCTACAATGAGCAGTTCTTC
TRBV4-2	-	-	TRBJ1-4	CASSQGEKLFF	TGTGCCAGCTCACAGGGAGAAAAACTGTTTTTT
TRBV5-1	-	-	TRBJ2-5	CASSLREETQYF	TGCGCCAGCAGCCTCCGGGAGGAGACCCAGTACTTC
TRBV15	-	-	TRBJ1-2	CATSLRGSGGYTF	TGTGCCACCAGCCTAAGAGGTTCTGGTGGCTACACCTTC
TRBV27	few	-	TRBJ2-7	CASSFLGQTYEQYF	TGTGCCAGCAGTTTTCTCGGACAGACCTACGAGCAGTACTTC
TRBV15	-	-	TRBJ2-1	CATSNRGGNNEQFF	TGTGCCACCAGCAACAGGGGAGGCAACAATGAGCAGTTCTTC
TRBV5-1	-	TRBD2	TRBJ2-7	CASSLASGGYEQYF	TGCGCCAGCAGCTTGGCTAGCGGGGGGTACGAGCAGTACTTC
TRBV2	-	-	TRBJ2-5	CASSDKGETQYF	TGTGCCAGCAGTGATAAGGGGGAGACCCAGTACTTC
TRBV6-5	few	-	TRBJ1-2	CASSKTGSGYTF	TGTGCCAGCAGTAAAACAGGGAGTGGCTACACCTTC
TRBV7-6	-	TRBD1	TRBJ2-7	CASSPRTGELTYEQYF	TGTGCCAGCAGCCCCCGGACAGGGGAACTTACCTACGAGCAGTACTTC
TRBV11-1	few	-	TRBJ2-3	CASSLGWYGRTDTQYF	TGTGCCAGCAGCTTAGGTTGGTACGGACGCACAGATACGCAGTATTTT
TRBV7-8	-	TRBD1	TRBJ1-5	CASSLDDRVGNQPQHF	TGTGCCAGCAGCTTAGACGACAGGGTTGGCAATCAGCCCCAGCATTTT
TRBV29-1	-	-	TRBJ1-2	CSVEDSWEGYRGYTF	TGCAGCGTTGAAGATTCGTGGGAGGGTTATCGCGGCTACACCTTC
TRBV5-4	-	TRBD1	TRBJ2-1	CAGRTGGRNEQFF	TGTGCGGGGAGGACAGGGGGCAGGAATGAGCAGTTCTTC
TRBV7-9	-	-	TRBJ1-4	CASSRSDEKLFF	TGTGCCAGCAGCCGTTCGGATGAAAAACTGTTTTTT
TRBV2	few	-	TRBJ2-3	CASGHPTTREYTQYF	TGTGCCAGCGGACACCCAACAACACGGGAATATACGCAGTATTTT
TRBV29-1	-	-	TRBJ1-1	CSVELAYTEAFF	TGCAGCGTTGAGTTGGCATACACTGAAGCTTTCTTT
TRBV14	-	TRBD2	TRBJ2-1	CASSHRATSRGEQFF	TGTGCCAGCAGCCACCGCGCGACTAGCCGCGGTGAGCAGTTCTTC
TRBV7-9	-	-	TRBJ1-2	CASSPRGGSGYTF	TGTGCCAGCAGCCCGCGGGGGGGCTCTGGCTACACCTTC
TRBV27	-	-	TRBJ1-2	CASSLGQRLPYGYTF	TGTGCCAGCAGTTTAGGGCAGAGACTACCCTATGGCTACACCTTC
TRBV27	-	TRBD2	TRBJ2-1	CASSNGGGVSEQFF	TGTGCCAGCAGTAATGGCGGGGGGGTGTCTGAGCAGTTCTTC
TRBV11-3	few	-	TRBJ2-1	CASSFMRFDEQFF	TGTGCCAGCAGCTTTATGAGGTTCGATGAGCAGTTCTTC
TRBV15	many	-	TRBJ1-4	CATSGYTNEKLFF	TGTGCCACTTCAGGGTATACTAATGAAAAACTGTTTTTT
TRBV29-1	-	TRBD1	TRBJ2-7	CSVRTGNSYEQYF	TGCAGCGTTAGGACAGGGAACTCCTACGAGCAGTACTTC
TRBV19	-	-	TRBJ2-7	CASSSAAFYEQYF	TGTGCCAGTAGTTCCGCGGCTTTCTACGAGCAGTACTTC
TRBV6-6	-	-	TRBJ1-2	CASSYEGGTRGYTF	TGTGCCAGCAGTTACGAGGGAGGGACCCGAGGCTACACCTTC
TRBV29-1	few	-	TRBJ1-2	CSVVGGNYGYTF	TGCAGCGTTGTCGGCGGGAACTATGGCTACACCTTC
TRBV6-5	-	-	TRBJ1-2	CASSYSSLYGYTF	TGTGCCAGCAGTTACTCGAGTTTGTATGGCTACACCTTC
TRBV25-1	-	-	TRBJ1-1	CASSEYRGTEAFF	TGTGCCAGCAGTGAATATAGGGGAACTGAAGCTTTCTTT
TRBV29-1	-	TRBD1	TRBJ1-2	CSVVRGFAYGYTF	TGCAGCGTTGTCAGGGGGTTTGCCTATGGCTACACCTTC